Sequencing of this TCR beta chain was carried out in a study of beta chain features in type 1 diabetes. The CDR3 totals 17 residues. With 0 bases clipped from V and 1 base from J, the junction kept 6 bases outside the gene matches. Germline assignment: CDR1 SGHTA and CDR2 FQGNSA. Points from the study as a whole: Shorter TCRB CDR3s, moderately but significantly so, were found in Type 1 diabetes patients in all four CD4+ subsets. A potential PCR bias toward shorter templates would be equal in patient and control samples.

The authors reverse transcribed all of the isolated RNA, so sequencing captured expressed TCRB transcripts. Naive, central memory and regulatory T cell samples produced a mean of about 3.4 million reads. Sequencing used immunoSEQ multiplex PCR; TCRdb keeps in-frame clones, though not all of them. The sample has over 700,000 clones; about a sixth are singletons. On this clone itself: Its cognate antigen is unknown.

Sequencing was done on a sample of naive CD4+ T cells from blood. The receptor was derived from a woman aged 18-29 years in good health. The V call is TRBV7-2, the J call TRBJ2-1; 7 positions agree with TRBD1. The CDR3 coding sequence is TGTGCCAGCAGCTTAGCGGGAACAGGGGTTTCCTACAATGAGCAGTTCTTC. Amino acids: CASSLAGTGVSYNEQFF.